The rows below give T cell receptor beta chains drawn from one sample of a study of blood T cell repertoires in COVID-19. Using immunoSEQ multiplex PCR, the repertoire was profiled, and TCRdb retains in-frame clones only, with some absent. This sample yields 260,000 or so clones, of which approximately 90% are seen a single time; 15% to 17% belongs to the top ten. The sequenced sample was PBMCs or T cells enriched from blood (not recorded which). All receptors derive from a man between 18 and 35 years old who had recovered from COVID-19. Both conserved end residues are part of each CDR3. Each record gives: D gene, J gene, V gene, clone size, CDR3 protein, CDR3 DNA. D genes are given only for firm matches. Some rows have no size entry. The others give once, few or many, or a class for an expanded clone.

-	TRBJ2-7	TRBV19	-	CASSAGPSYEQYF	TGTGCCAGTAGTGCGGGTCCTAGCTACGAGCAGTACTTC
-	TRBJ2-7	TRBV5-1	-	CASSGGGPYEQYF	TGCGCCAGCAGCGGTGGAGGGCCCTACGAGCAGTACTTC
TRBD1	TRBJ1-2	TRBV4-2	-	CASSQGQGGYGYTF	TGTGCCAGCAGCCAAGGACAGGGCGGCTATGGCTACACCTTC
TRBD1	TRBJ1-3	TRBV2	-	CASRQGSLSGNTIYF	TGTGCCAGCAGACAGGGGTCCCTCTCTGGAAACACCATATATTTT
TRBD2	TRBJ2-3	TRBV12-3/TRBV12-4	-	CARSSGWADTQYF	TGTGCCAGGTCTAGCGGATGGGCAGATACGCAGTATTTT
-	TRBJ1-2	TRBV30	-	CAWRQTYRNYGYTF	TGTGCCTGGAGACAGACATATAGAAACTATGGCTACACCTTC
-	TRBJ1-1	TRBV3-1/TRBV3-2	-	CASSQDLGLNTEAFF	TGTGCCAGCAGCCAAGATCTGGGCTTGAACACTGAAGCTTTCTTT
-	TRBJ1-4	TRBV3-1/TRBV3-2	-	CASSQARARIREKLFF	TGTGCCAGCAGCCAGGCCAGGGCGCGGATTCGTGAAAAACTGTTTTTT
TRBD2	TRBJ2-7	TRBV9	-	CASSAGTSGTYEQYF	TGTGCCAGCAGCGCCGGGACTAGCGGGACTTACGAGCAGTACTTC
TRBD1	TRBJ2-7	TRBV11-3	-	CASSAGQGNLYEQYF	TGTGCCAGCAGCGCCGGACAGGGCAATTTGTACGAGCAGTACTTC
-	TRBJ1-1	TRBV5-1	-	CASSVGQSNTEAFF	TGCGCCAGCAGCGTAGGACAGTCGAACACTGAAGCTTTCTTT
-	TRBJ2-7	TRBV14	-	CASSQAQGSPYEQYF	TGTGCCAGCAGCCAGGCCCAGGGGTCCCCCTACGAGCAGTACTTC
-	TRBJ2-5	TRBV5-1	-	CASSLKQERQETQYF	TGCGCCAGCAGCTTAAAACAGGAGAGGCAAGAGACCCAGTACTTC
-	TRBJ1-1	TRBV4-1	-	CASSQDRAGSTEAFF	TGCGCCAGCAGCCAAGATCGGGCAGGGTCCACTGAAGCTTTCTTT
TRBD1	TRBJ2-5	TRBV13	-	CASSRLRERYRGIRETQYF	TGTGCCAGCAGCCGTCTAAGAGAGAGATACAGGGGAATAAGAGAGACCCAGTACTTC
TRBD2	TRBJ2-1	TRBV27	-	CASIPTSRSYNEQFF	TGTGCCAGCATCCCGACTAGCCGGTCCTACAATGAGCAGTTCTTC
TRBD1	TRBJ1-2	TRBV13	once	CASSFGTGDYGYTF	TGTGCCAGCAGCTTTGGGACAGGGGACTATGGCTACACCTTC
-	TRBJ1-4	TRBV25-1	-	CASRNLGAPNEKLFF	TGTGCCAGCAGAAACCTAGGGGCCCCAAATGAAAAACTGTTTTTT
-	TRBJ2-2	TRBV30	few	CAWDLFGTGELFF	TGTGCCTGGGATCTGTTCGGCACCGGGGAGCTGTTTTTT
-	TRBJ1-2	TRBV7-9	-	CASSLQGFGYTF	TGTGCCAGCAGCTTACAGGGTTTTGGCTACACCTTC
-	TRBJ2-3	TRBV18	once	CASSPSWAPDTQYF	TGTGCCAGCTCACCAAGCTGGGCGCCAGATACGCAGTATTTT
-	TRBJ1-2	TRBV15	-	CATSRQGPYGYTF	TGTGCCACCAGCAGACAGGGGCCCTATGGCTACACCTTC
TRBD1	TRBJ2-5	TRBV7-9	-	CASSPPTGGETQYF	TGTGCCAGCAGCCCCCCGACAGGGGGAGAGACCCAGTACTTC
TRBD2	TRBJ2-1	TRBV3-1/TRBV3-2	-	CASSFIAGRSYNEQFF	TGTGCCAGCAGCTTTATAGCGGGAAGGTCCTACAATGAGCAGTTCTTC
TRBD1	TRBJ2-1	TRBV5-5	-	CASSFAGGNEQFF	TGTGCCAGCAGCTTCGCAGGGGGCAATGAGCAGTTCTTC
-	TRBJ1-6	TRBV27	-	CASGSYNSPLHF	TGTGCCTCAGGTTCCTATAATTCACCCCTCCACTTT
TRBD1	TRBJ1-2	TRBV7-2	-	CASSPGQGVYGYTF	TGTGCCAGCAGCCCCGGACAGGGGGTATATGGCTACACCTTC
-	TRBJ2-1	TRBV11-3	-	CASSLSSPTVEQFF	TGTGCCAGCAGCCTGAGTTCCCCGACAGTTGAGCAGTTCTTC
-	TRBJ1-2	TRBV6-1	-	CASSETRGYGYTF	TGTGCCAGCAGTGAAACTCGGGGATATGGCTACACCTTC
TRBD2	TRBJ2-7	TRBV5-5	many	CASRGGTSGRNYEQYF	TGTGCCAGCAGGGGAGGGACTAGCGGGAGAAACTACGAGCAGTACTTC
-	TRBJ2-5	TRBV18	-	CASSPAGTQETQYF	TGTGCCAGCTCACCGGCAGGCACTCAAGAGACCCAGTACTTC
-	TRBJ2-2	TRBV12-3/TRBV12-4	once	CASQGLTGELFF	TGTGCCAGCCAGGGTCTTACCGGGGAGCTGTTTTTT
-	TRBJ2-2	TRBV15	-	CATSGTGPGELFF	TGTGCCACCAGCGGAACAGGTCCCGGGGAGCTGTTTTTT
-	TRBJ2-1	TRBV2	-	CASSVSGTGNLYNEQFF	TGTGCCAGCAGTGTTTCCGGAACAGGGAACTTATACAATGAGCAGTTCTTC
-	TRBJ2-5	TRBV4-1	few	CASSQDRGTTYQETQYF	TGCGCCAGCAGCCAAGATCGGGGGACGACCTACCAAGAGACCCAGTACTTC
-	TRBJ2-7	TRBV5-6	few	CASSLRGNSYEQYF	TGTGCCAGCAGCTTGCGGGGTAACTCCTACGAGCAGTACTTC
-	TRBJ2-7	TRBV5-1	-	CASSPRAGYEQYF	TGCGCCAGCAGCCCCCGCGCGGGGTACGAGCAGTACTTC
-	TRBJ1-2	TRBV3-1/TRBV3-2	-	CASSQDSGGGYTF	TGTGCCAGCAGCCAAGATTCCGGGGGGGGCTACACCTTC
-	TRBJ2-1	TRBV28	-	CASSLPRGSLMDEQFF	TGTGCCAGCAGTTTACCTCGGGGTAGCCTCATGGATGAGCAGTTCTTC
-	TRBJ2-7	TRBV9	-	CASSGHPGRGAREQYF	TGTGCCAGCAGCGGTCACCCCGGGAGAGGGGCTCGGGAGCAGTACTTC
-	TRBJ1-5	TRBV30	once	CAWSGGQAFNQPQHF	TGTGCCTGGAGTGGGGGCCAGGCCTTCAATCAGCCCCAGCATTTT
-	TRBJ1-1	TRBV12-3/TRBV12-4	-	CASSRGLSTEAFF	TGTGCCAGCAGCCGGGGACTATCGACTGAAGCTTTCTTT
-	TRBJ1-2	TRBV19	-	CASSILGYDRNYGYTF	TGTGCCAGTAGTATTCTGGGTTACGACAGGAACTATGGCTACACCTTC
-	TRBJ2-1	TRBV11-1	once	CASRLNTNNEQFF	TGTGCCAGCAGGTTGAACACCAACAATGAGCAGTTCTTC
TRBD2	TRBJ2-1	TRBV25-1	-	CASSPIAGGGYNEQFF	TGTGCCAGCAGCCCGATAGCGGGAGGGGGTTACAATGAGCAGTTCTTC